This paragraph reports one T cell receptor (beta chain). PCR was performed a second time for about 6 to 12 cycles using a sample-barcoded 5' primer and a J-beta primer mix. TCRdb redid the calling of the 5' RACE reads with MiXCR, one entry per CDR3 protein. Among 1 million to 1.2 million distinct CDR3 sequences listed, about two fifths were seen once. The sample comes from a study of blood T cells in healthy people across ages. Germline loops: CDR1 SGDLS, CDR2 YYNGEE. The CDR3 runs 16 residues. This chain uses TRBV9 with TRBJ2-1, with D possibly matching TRBD2 (5 bases). The J call could be wrong; TRBJ2-7 is a better fit for the DNA end. The sequence was obtained from a man between 18 and 35 years old in good health. The sequenced sample consisted of blood. The CDR3 region is CASSVGTESNYNEQYF. For the CDR3, the DNA is TGTGCCAGCAGCGTAGGGACTGAGTCCAACTACAATGAGCAGTACTTC.